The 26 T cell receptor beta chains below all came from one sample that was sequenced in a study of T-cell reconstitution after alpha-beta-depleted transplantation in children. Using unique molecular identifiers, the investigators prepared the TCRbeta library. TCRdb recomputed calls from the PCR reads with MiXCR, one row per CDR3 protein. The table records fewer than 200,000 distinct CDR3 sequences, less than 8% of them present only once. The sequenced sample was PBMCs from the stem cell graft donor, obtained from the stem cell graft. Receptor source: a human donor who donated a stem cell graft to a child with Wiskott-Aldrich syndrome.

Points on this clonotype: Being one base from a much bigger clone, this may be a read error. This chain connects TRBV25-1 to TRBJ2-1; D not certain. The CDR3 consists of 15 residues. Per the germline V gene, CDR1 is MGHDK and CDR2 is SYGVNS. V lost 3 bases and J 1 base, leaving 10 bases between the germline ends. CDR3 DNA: TGTGCCAGCAGTGATCACCGGGTGTCCTACAATGAGCAGTTCTTC. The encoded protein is CASSDHRVSYNEQFF.

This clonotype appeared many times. The CDR3 DNA is TGTGCCAGCAGCTTACCCCTTGGGGACAGATCCTACGAGCAGTACTTC. Translated, it gives CASSLPLGDRSYEQYF. This chain uses TRBV11-1 with TRBJ2-7, with 7 bases fitting TRBD1. The J segment lost 1 base and the V segment lost 2 bases, leaving 8 bases of the junction unmatched. Germline CDR1 reads SGHAT; CDR2 reads FQDESV (reference sequence). This CDR3 has 16 residues. Combining the CDR3 with reference TRBV11-1 and TRBJ2-7 gives the whole variable domain EAEVAQSPRYKITEKSQAVAFWCDPISGHATLYWYRQILGQGPELLVQFQDESVVDDSQLPKDRFSAERLKGVDSTLKIQPAELGDSAMYLCASSLPLGDRSYEQYFGPGTRLTVT.

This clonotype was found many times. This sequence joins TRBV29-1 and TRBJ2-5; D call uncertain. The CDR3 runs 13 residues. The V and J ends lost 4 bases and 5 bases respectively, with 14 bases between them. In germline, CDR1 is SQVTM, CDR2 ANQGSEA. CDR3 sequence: CSVGDTLIETQYF. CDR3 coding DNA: TGCAGCGTTGGAGACACCCTTATTGAGACCCAGTACTTC.

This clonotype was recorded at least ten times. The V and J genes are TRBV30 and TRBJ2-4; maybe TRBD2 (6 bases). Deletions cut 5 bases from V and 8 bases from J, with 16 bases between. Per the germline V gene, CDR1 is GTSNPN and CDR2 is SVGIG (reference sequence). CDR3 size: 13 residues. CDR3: CAWSLGGVDIQYF. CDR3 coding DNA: TGTGCCTGGTCCCTCGGGGGAGTGGACATTCAGTACTTC.

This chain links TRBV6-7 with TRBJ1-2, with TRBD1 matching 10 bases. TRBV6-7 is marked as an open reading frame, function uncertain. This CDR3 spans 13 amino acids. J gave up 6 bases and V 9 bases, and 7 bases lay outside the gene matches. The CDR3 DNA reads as TGTGCCAGGTTGAGACAGGGGGCTAATGGCTACACCTTC. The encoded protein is CARLRQGANGYTF.

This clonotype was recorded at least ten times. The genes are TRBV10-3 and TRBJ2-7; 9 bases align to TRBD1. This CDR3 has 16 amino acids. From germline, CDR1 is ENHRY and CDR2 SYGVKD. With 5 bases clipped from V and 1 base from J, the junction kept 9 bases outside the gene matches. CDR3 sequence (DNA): TGTGCCATCAGTTCCCCTACGGGACAGGGATCCTACGAGCAGTACTTC. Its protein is CAISSPTGQGSYEQYF.

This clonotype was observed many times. The CDR3 region has the DNA TGTGCCAGCAGCTTAAGCAAGGGACAGGGGTTCGACGAGCAGTACTTC. Translation gives CASSLSKGQGFDEQYF. The V gene is TRBV13, the J gene TRBJ2-7; 10 bases line up with TRBD1. The CDR3 totals 16 residues. Looked up from germline, CDR1 is PRHDT and CDR2 is FYEKMQ (reference sequence). After removal of 2 bases from V and 5 bases from J, the junction contained 9 bases not matched to a gene.

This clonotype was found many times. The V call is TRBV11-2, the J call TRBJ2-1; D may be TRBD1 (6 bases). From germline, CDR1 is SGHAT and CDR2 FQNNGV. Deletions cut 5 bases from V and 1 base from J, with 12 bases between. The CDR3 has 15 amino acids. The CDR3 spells CASSTGQNSYNEQFF. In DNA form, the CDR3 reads TGTGCCAGCAGCACCGGACAGAATTCCTACAATGAGCAGTTCTTC.

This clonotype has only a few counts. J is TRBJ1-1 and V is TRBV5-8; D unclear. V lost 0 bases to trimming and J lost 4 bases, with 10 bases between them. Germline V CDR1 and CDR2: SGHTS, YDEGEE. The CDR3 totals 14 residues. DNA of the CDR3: TGTGCCAGCAGCTTGGATTCACGGGGCACTGAAGCTTTCTTT. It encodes CASSLDSRGTEAFF.

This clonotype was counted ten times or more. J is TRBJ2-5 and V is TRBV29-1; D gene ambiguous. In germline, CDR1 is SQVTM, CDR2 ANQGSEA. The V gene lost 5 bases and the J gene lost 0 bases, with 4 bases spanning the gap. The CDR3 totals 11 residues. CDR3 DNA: TGCAGCGTTTTATACCAAGAGACCCAGTACTTC. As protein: CSVLYQETQYF.

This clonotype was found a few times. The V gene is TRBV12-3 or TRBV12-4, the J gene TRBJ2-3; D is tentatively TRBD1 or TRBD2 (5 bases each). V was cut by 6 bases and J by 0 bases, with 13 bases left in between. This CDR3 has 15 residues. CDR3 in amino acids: CASRPWDASTDTQYF. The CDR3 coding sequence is TGTGCCAGCAGACCTTGGGACGCTAGCACAGATACGCAGTATTTT.

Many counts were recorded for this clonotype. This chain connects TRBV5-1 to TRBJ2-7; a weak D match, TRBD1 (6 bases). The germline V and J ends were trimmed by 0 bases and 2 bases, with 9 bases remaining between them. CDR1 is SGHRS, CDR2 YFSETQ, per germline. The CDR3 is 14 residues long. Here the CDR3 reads CASSLVRGTYEQYF. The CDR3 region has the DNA TGCGCCAGCAGCTTGGTCAGGGGAACCTACGAGCAGTACTTC. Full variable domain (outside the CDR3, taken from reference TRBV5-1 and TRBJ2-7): KAGVTQTPRYLIKTRGQQVTLSCSPISGHRSVSWYQQTPGQGLQFLFEYFSETQRNKGNFPGRFSGRQFSNSRSEMNVSTLELGDSALYLCASSLVRGTYEQYFGPGTRLTVT.

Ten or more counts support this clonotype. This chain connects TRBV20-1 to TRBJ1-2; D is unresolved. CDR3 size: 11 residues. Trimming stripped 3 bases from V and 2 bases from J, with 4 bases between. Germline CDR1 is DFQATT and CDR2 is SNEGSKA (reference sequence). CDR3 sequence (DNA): TGCAGTGCTAGGGACAACTATGGCTACACCTTC. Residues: CSARDNYGYTF.

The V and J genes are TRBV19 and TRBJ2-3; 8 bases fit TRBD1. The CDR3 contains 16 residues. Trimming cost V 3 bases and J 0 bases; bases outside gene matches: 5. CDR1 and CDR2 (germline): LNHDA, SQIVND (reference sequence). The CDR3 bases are TGTGCCAGTAGTATTCGGACAGGGTTAAGCACAGATACGCAGTATTTT. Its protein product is CASSIRTGLSTDTQYF. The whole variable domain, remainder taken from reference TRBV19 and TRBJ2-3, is DGGITQSPKYLFRKEGQNVTLSCEQNLNHDAMYWYRQDPGQGLRLIYYSQIVNDFQKGDIAEGYSVSREKKESFPLTVTSAQKNPTAFYLCASSIRTGLSTDTQYFGPGTRLTVL.

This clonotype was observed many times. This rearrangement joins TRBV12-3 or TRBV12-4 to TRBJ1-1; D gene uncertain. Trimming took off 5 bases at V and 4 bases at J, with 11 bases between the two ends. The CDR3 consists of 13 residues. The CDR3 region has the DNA TGTGCCAGCAGTCTCACCCAATCCACTGAAGCTTTCTTT. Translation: CASSLTQSTEAFF.

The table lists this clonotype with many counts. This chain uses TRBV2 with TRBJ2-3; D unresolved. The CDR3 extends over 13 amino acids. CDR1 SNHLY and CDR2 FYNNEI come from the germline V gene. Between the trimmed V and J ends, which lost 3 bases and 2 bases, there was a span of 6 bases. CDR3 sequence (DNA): TGTGCCAGCAGTGATACTTCCACAGATACGCAGTATTTT. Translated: CASSDTSTDTQYF.

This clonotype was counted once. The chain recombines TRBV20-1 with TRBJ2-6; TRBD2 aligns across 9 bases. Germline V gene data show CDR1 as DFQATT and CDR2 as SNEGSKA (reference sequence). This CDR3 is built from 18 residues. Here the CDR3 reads CCARDPAGGQSGANVLTF. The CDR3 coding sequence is TGCTGCGCTAGAGATCCTGCGGGAGGGCAGTCCGGGGCCAACGTCCTGACTTTC.

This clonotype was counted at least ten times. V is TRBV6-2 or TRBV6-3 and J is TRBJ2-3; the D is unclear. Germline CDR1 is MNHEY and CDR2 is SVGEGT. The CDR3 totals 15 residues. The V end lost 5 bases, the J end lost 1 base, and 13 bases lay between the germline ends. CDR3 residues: CASSELAPGTDTQYF. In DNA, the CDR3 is TGTGCCAGCAGTGAACTCGCCCCGGGCACAGATACGCAGTATTTT.

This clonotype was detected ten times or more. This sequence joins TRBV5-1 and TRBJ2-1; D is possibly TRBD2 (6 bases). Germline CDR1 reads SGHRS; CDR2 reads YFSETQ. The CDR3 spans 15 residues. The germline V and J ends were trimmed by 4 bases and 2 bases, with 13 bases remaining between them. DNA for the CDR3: TGCGCCAGCAGCCGGGACTCAGCGGCCTACAATGAGCAGTTCTTC. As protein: CASSRDSAAYNEQFF.

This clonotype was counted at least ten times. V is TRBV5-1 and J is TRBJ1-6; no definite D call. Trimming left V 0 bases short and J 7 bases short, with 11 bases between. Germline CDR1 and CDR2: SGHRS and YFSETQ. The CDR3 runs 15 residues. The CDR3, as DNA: TGCGCCAGCAGCTTGGACAGAGGGCGAAATTCACCCCTCCACTTT. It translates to CASSLDRGRNSPLHF.

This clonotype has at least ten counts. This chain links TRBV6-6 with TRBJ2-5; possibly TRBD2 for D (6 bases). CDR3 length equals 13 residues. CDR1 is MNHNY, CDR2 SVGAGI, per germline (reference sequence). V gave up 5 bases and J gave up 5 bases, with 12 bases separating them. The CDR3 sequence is CASSLPRGETQYF. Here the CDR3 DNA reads TGTGCCAGCAGTCTACCCCGGGGGGAGACCCAGTACTTC.

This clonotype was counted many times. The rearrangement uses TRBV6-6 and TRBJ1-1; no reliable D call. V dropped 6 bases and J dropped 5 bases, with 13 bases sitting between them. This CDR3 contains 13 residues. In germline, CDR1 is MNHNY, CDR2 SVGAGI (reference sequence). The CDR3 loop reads CASSQKGSTEAFF. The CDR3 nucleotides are TGTGCCAGCAGCCAAAAAGGGTCTACTGAAGCTTTCTTT.

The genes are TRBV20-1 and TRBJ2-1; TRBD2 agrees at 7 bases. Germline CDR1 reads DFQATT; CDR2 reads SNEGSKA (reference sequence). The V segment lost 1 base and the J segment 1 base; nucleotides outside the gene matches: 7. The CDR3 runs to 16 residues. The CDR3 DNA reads TGCAGTGCTAGAGGTTGGGCGGGAGAGTCCTACAATGAGCAGTTCTTC. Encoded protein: CSARGWAGESYNEQFF.

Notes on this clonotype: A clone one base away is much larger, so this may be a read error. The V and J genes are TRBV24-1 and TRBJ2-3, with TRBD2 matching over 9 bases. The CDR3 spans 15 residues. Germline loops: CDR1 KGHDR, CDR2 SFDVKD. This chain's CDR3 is CVTSDPGLASDTQYF. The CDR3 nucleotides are TGTGTCACCAGTGATCCCGGACTAGCGTCAGATACGCAGTATTTT.

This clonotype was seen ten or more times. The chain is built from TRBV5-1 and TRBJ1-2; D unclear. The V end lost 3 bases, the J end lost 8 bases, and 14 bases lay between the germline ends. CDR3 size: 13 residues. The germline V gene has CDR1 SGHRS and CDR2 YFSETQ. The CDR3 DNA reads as TGCGCCAGCAGCTCAGAGGGAGTCTACGGCTACACCTTC. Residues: CASSSEGVYGYTF.

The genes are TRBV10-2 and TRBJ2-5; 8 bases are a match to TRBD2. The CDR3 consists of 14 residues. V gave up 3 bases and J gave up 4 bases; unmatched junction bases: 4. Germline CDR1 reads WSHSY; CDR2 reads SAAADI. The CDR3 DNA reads TGCGCCAGCAGTGACTTTAGCGGGGTAGAGACCCAGTACTTC. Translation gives CASSDFSGVETQYF.